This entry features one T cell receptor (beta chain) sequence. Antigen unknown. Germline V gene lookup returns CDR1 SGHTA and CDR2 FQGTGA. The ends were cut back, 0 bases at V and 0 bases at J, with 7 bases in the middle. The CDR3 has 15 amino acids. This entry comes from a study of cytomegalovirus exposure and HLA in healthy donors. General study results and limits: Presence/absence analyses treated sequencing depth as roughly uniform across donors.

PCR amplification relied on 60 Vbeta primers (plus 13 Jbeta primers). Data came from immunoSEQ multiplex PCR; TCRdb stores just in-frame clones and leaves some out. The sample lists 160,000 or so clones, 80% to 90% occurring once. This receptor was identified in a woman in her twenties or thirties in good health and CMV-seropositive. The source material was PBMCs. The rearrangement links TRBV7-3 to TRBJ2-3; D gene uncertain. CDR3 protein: CASSLTGRSTDTQYF. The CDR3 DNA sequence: TGTGCCAGCAGCTTAACGGGCAGAAGCACAGATACGCAGTATTTT.